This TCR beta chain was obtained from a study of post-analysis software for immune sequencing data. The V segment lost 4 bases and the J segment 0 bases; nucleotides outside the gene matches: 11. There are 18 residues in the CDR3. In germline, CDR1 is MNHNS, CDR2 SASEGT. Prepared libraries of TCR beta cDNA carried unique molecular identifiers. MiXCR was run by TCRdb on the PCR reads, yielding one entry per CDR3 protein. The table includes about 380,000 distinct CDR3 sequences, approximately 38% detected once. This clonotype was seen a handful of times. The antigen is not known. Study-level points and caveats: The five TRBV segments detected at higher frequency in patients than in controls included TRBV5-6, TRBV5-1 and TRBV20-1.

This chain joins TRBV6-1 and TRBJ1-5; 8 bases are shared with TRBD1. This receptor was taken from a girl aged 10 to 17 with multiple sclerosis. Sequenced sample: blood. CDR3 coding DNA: TGTGCCAGCAGTGCTGGGGTCGACAGGGGCCTTAGCAATCAGCCCCAGCATTTT. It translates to CASSAGVDRGLSNQPQHF.